The rows below give T cell receptor beta chains drawn from one sample of a study of technical replicates of blood from a handful of donors. Method: immunoSEQ multiplex PCR; TCRdb's copy keeps in-frame clones and lacks some. The sample has under 100,000 clones; 80% to 90% are singletons. The sequenced sample consisted of PBMCs. These receptors all come from a human donor in good health. Some clones in this sample may be carry-over from other donors' samples. Both conserved end residues are part of each CDR3. A D gene is named only where the DNA matches it firmly. A clone size is listed for some rows: how often the clone was seen (once, few, many), or a class if it is expanded.

d_gene | j_gene | v_gene | abundance | CDR3aa | CDR3nt
TRBD1 | TRBJ1-6 | TRBV19 | . | CASSPREGQRNSPLHF | TGTGCCAGTAGTCCTCGGGAGGGACAGCGCAATTCACCCCTCCACTTT
TRBD2 | TRBJ2-3 | TRBV29-1 | . | CSVDSGRARDTQYF | TGCAGCGTTGATAGCGGGAGGGCCCGAGATACGCAGTATTTT
TRBD2 | TRBJ2-1 | TRBV6-6 | . | CASSLPAGLAGGEQFF | TGTGCCAGCAGTCTCCCGGCAGGACTAGCGGGAGGTGAGCAGTTCTTC
. | TRBJ1-5 | TRBV7-8 | . | CASSLAAPLLDQPQHF | TGTGCCAGCAGCTTAGCGGCACCCCTCCTAGATCAGCCCCAGCATTTT
. | TRBJ1-2 | TRBV9 | . | CASGSPAGYGYTF | TGTGCCAGCGGCTCCCCTGCGGGCTATGGCTACACCTTC
TRBD2 | TRBJ2-4 | TRBV27 | . | CASSPQGTSGRTVGKNIQYF | TGTGCCAGCAGTCCCCAGGGGACTAGCGGGAGGACCGTGGGCAAAAACATTCAGTACTTC
TRBD1 | TRBJ1-2 | TRBV10-3 | . | CATCQPMGTVYTF | TGTGCCACCTGCCAACCGATGGGGACAGTCTACACCTTC
. | TRBJ1-2 | TRBV6-4 | . | CASSEGSTF | TGTGCCAGCAGTGAAGGGAGCACCTTC
TRBD1 | TRBJ1-3 | TRBV7-2 | . | CASSLMGQSPAGGNTIYF | TGTGCCAGCAGCTTAATGGGACAGAGTCCTGCGGGAGGAAACACCATATATTTT
. | TRBJ2-7 | TRBV6-5 | . | CASTGGADSYEQYF | TGTGCCAGCACTGGGGGGGCGGATTCCTACGAGCAGTACTTC
. | TRBJ1-1 | TRBV5-1 | . | CASSLNTGNTEAFF | TGCGCCAGCAGCTTAAATACAGGGAACACTGAAGCTTTCTTT
. | TRBJ2-5 | TRBV12-1 | . | CASSFQPGHLQETQYF | TGTGCCAGCAGCTTTCAGCCGGGACACCTGCAAGAGACCCAGTACTTC
. | TRBJ2-7 | TRBV6-1 | . | CASIGQRGWYEQYF | TGTGCCAGCATTGGACAGCGAGGTTGGTACGAGCAGTACTTC
TRBD1 | TRBJ2-3 | TRBV27 | . | CASSSGQGRKYF | TGTGCCAGCAGTTCAGGACAGGGGCGGAAGTATTTT
TRBD1 | TRBJ2-5 | TRBV7-9 | once | CASSTGGGRGVETQYF | TGTGCCAGCAGCACAGGGGGAGGCAGGGGTGTAGAGACCCAGTACTTC
. | TRBJ1-2 | TRBV2 | . | CASSEARGGVDTF | TGTGCCAGCAGTGAAGCGCGGGGGGGCGTTGACACCTTC
. | TRBJ1-1 | TRBV19 | . | CASSIGPMNTEAFF | TGTGCCAGTAGTATCGGTCCGATGAACACTGAAGCTTTCTTT
. | TRBJ1-4 | TRBV19 | . | CATRQSDNEKLFF | TGTGCCACCAGACAATCAGATAATGAAAAACTGTTTTTT
. | TRBJ1-2 | TRBV7-2 | . | CASSSDGNYGYTF | TGTGCCAGCAGCTCTGACGGGAACTATGGCTACACCTTC
TRBD1 | TRBJ1-1 | TRBV9 | . | CASSVGGQGSAEAFF | TGTGCCAGCAGCGTAGGGGGACAGGGGAGCGCTGAAGCTTTCTTT
. | TRBJ2-2 | TRBV6-5 | . | CASSYSDRNTGELFF | TGTGCCAGCAGTTACTCCGACAGGAACACCGGGGAGCTGTTTTTT
TRBD1 | TRBJ1-6 | TRBV15 | . | CATSRDRRGPNGALHF | TGTGCCACCAGCAGAGATAGGAGGGGGCCTAATGGGGCCCTCCACTTT
. | TRBJ1-2 | TRBV6-5 | . | CASRPRQIYGYTF | TGTGCCAGCAGGCCAAGACAGATCTATGGCTACACCTTC
TRBD2 | TRBJ2-3 | TRBV6-6 | . | CASSRTSGSTDTQYF | TGTGCCAGCAGTAGGACTAGCGGATCCACAGATACGCAGTATTTT
. | TRBJ2-1 | TRBV6-1 | . | CASSVDREYNEQFF | TGTGCCAGCAGTGTGGACCGGGAGTACAATGAGCAGTTCTTC
TRBD2 | TRBJ2-5 | TRBV5-6 | . | CASSSGTSGEIWHQETQYF | TGTGCCAGCAGCTCTGGGACTAGCGGGGAGATTTGGCACCAAGAGACCCAGTACTTC
. | TRBJ1-1 | TRBV5-6 | . | CASSLASMNTEAFF | TGTGCCAGCAGCTTGGCCAGTATGAACACTGAAGCTTTCTTT